This is a list of T cell receptor beta chains from one sample in a study of blood T cell repertoires in COVID-19. The data were produced by immunoSEQ multiplex PCR, yet TCRdb's version contains in-frame clones alone and is incomplete. Of 200,000 to 250,000 clones listed, over 70% were seen once; the top ten hold 5.5% to 8.5%. Material: peripheral blood. The receptors were sampled from a woman in her seventies with acute or convalescent COVID-19. CDR3s include the opening cysteine and the closing phenylalanine or tryptophan. Each record gives: clone size, D gene, V gene, J gene, CDR3 protein, CDR3 DNA. The D gene is left open where the match is weak. Clone size is not always given. Where it is, it says once, few, many or a class for expanded clones.

few	.	TRBV9	TRBJ2-3	CASSPRRGDTQYF	TGTGCCAGCAGCCCTCGGCGGGGCGATACGCAGTATTTT
.	.	TRBV6-2/TRBV6-3	TRBJ1-6	CASSPGQTYNSPLHF	TGTGCCAGCAGTCCCGGACAGACCTATAATTCACCCCTCCACTTT
.	.	TRBV23-1	TRBJ1-2	CASSQFSAGDPSPNYGYTF	TGCGCCAGCAGTCAATTCTCGGCAGGGGACCCGTCCCCTAACTATGGCTACACCTTC
.	.	TRBV12-3/TRBV12-4	TRBJ1-1	CASNRQTPTEAFF	TGTGCCAGCAACCGACAGACCCCCACTGAAGCTTTCTTT
.	TRBD2	TRBV11-2	TRBJ2-3	CASSPGGFRDTQYF	TGTGCCAGCAGCCCGGGGGGATTCAGAGATACGCAGTATTTT
.	TRBD1	TRBV6-1	TRBJ1-2	CASSDRDRDHGYTF	TGTGCCAGCAGTGACCGGGACAGGGACCACGGCTACACCTTC
.	.	TRBV6-5	TRBJ1-4	CASSYNSGEKLFF	TGTGCCAGCAGTTACAACAGCGGTGAAAAACTGTTTTTT
once	.	TRBV6-5	TRBJ1-4	CASSTTDRTNEKLFF	TGTGCCAGCTCGACTACGGACAGAACTAATGAAAAACTGTTTTTT
.	.	TRBV7-2	TRBJ2-5	CASSFAGVETQYF	TGTGCCAGCAGCTTCGCAGGTGTGGAGACCCAGTACTTC
.	TRBD1	TRBV10-3	TRBJ1-2	CAISESGDRLGGYTF	TGTGCCATCAGTGAGTCGGGGGACAGGCTGGGTGGCTACACCTTC
.	TRBD2	TRBV7-3	TRBJ2-1	CASSRGDYNEQFF	TGTGCCAGCAGCCGGGGGGACTACAATGAGCAGTTCTTC
.	.	TRBV6-1	TRBJ2-5	CASSEARWVEETQYF	TGTGCCAGCAGTGAAGCGCGGTGGGTTGAAGAGACCCAGTACTTC
.	.	TRBV7-8	TRBJ2-1	CASSLWENEQFF	TGTGCCAGCAGCTTATGGGAGAATGAGCAGTTCTTC
few	TRBD2	TRBV9	TRBJ2-7	CASSVATGTTYEQYF	TGTGCCAGCAGCGTAGCCACCGGGACTACCTACGAGCAGTACTTC
.	.	TRBV5-1	TRBJ1-5	CASRYQGGGQPQHF	TGCGCCAGCAGATATCAAGGGGGTGGTCAGCCCCAGCATTTT
.	TRBD2	TRBV29-1	TRBJ2-3	CSGRGSGRDTQYF	TGCAGCGGCCGGGGGAGCGGGAGGGATACGCAGTATTTT